A single sample gave rise to the 27 T cell receptor beta chains below, sequenced in a study of T cells in Graves' hyperthyroidism and ophthalmopathy. RNA transcripts served as the template for amplifying TCR beta CDR3 regions. HTBI primers were the set used in a first-round RT-PCR of the TCR CDR3. TCRdb reprocessed the multiplex PCR reads via MiXCR and lists one record per CDR3 protein. This sample carries roughly 400,000 distinct CDR3 sequences, 20% to 30% of them seen once, and the ten largest clones take around 67%. Sequencing was carried out using blood. The receptors were gathered from a man between 50 and 59 years old with Graves' hyperthyroidism.

This chain joins TRBV12-3 or TRBV12-4 and TRBJ2-7; D is unresolved. Trimming shortened V by 1 base and J by 2 bases, and 12 bases separated the two germline ends. The CDR3 is 15 amino acids. CDR3 loop: CASSLVNGYTYEQYF. CDR3 DNA: TGTGCCAGCAGTTTAGTTAACGGGTACACCTACGAGCAGTACTTC.

The rearrangement joins TRBV7-9 to TRBJ2-3; D is uncertain. V lost 4 bases to trimming and J lost 2 bases, with 16 bases between them. Germline lookup yields CDR1 SEHNR and CDR2 FQNEAQ (reference sequence). CDR3 length: 16 amino acids. The CDR3 DNA follows: TGTGCCAGCAGCTCTCGAAGGGCAGGCTTCACAGATACGCAGTATTTT. Its translation is CASSSRRAGFTDTQYF.

The V gene is TRBV20-1, the J gene TRBJ1-5; 11 bases are shared with TRBD1. The J segment lost 6 bases and the V segment lost 6 bases, leaving 10 bases of the junction unmatched. Germline values: CDR1 DFQATT, CDR2 SNEGSKA (reference sequence). The CDR3 loop spans 15 amino acids. The CDR3 region has the DNA TGCAGTGCCATGCACGGACAGGGGGCTTTTCAGCCCCAGCATTTT. Encoded protein: CSAMHGQGAFQPQHF.

V usage is TRBV19 and J usage is TRBJ2-5; D is possibly TRBD2 (6 bases). Germline CDR1 LNHDA, CDR2 SQIVND (reference sequence). Trimming took off 6 bases at V and 1 base at J, with 18 bases between the two ends. This CDR3 spans 16 amino acids. In DNA, the CDR3 is TGTGCCAGTAGCCTGGACTATCGAAGGGGCCAAGAGACCCAGTACTTC. Translation: CASSLDYRRGQETQYF.

The rearrangement links TRBV5-5 to TRBJ1-1; 7 positions match TRBD1. Losses at the gene ends were 8 bases for V and 0 bases for J; bases not matched to a gene: 4. This CDR3 spans 13 amino acids. Germline lookup yields CDR1 SGHKS and CDR2 YYEKEE (reference sequence). Here the CDR3 reads CASVTGVNTEAFF. As DNA, the CDR3 is TGTGCCAGTGTTACAGGGGTGAACACTGAAGCTTTCTTT.

This clonotype has at least ten counts. The rearrangement uses TRBV6-1 and TRBJ1-1; no reliable D call. V lost 10 bases, J lost 4 bases, and 10 bases lay in between. The CDR3 runs 11 residues. Germline V CDR1 and CDR2: MNHNS, SASEGT. CDR3 residues: CATSTFTEAFF. The CDR3 nucleotides read TGTGCCACTAGCACCTTCACTGAAGCTTTCTTT.

The rearrangement uses TRBV5-1 and TRBJ1-1; D not certain. V dropped 0 bases and J dropped 4 bases, with 10 bases sitting between them. The CDR3 totals 14 residues. Germline CDR1 SGHRS, CDR2 YFSETQ. The CDR3: CASSLAFGVTEAFF. CDR3 bases: TGCGCCAGCAGCTTGGCCTTTGGGGTCACTGAAGCTTTCTTT.

The J gene is TRBJ2-3, the V gene TRBV27; D gene unclear. Per the germline V gene, CDR1 is MNHEY and CDR2 is SMNVEV (reference sequence). Trimming shortened V by 5 bases and J by 8 bases, and 14 bases separated the two germline ends. The CDR3 contains 13 residues. In nucleotides, the CDR3 is TGTGCCAGCAGTCCTCTTAGGATGGGTACGCAGTATTTT. It yields the protein CASSPLRMGTQYF.

The genes are TRBV11-2 and TRBJ2-2, with D possibly matching TRBD2 (5 bases). CDR3 length: 13 residues. The germline CDR1 and CDR2 sequences are SGHAT and FQNNGV. V lost 5 bases and J 5 bases, leaving 9 bases between the germline ends. CDR3 in amino acids: CASSMPGTGELFF. The CDR3 DNA sequence: TGTGCCAGCAGCATGCCGGGGACCGGGGAGCTGTTTTTT.

This clonotype was found many times. The rearrangement joins TRBV5-1 to TRBJ2-3; maybe TRBD2 (6 bases). CDR1 is SGHRS and CDR2 is YFSETQ in the germline V gene. CDR3 length: 16 amino acids. V lost 4 bases, J lost 0 bases, and 15 bases lay in between. The CDR3 DNA is TGCGCCAGCAGCCGAGCCCGGGACTTAAGCACAGATACGCAGTATTTT. Protein sequence: CASSRARDLSTDTQYF.

This chain uses TRBV5-1 with TRBJ2-7; possibly TRBD1 for D (6 bases). Per the germline V gene, CDR1 is SGHRS and CDR2 is YFSETQ. The CDR3 has 13 residues. Trimming took off 3 bases at V and 6 bases at J, with 13 bases between the two ends. The CDR3 reads CASSWTQGVEQYF. CDR3 sequence (DNA): TGCGCCAGCAGCTGGACACAGGGTGTCGAGCAGTACTTC.

The chain links TRBV7-9 to TRBJ1-2, with 7 bases lining up with TRBD1. The CDR3 is made up of 13 amino acids. The V and J ends lost 1 base and 7 bases, in that order; junction bases with no gene match: 3. From germline, CDR1 is SEHNR and CDR2 FQNEAQ (reference sequence). The CDR3 region has the DNA TGTGCCAGCAGCTTAGGGGACAGCGGTGGCTACACCTTC. Its translation is CASSLGDSGGYTF.

The sample holds a few counts of this clonotype. J is TRBJ1-5 and V is TRBV12-3 or TRBV12-4; D is unresolved. The CDR3 runs to 13 residues. Trimming left V 2 bases short and J 3 bases short, with 5 bases between. CDR3: CASSLQINQPQHF. CDR3 DNA: TGTGCCAGCAGTTTACAAATCAATCAGCCCCAGCATTTT.

This clonotype was detected only a few times. The genes are TRBV3-1 and TRBJ1-2; 10 bases are shared with TRBD1. Trimming took 4 bases from V and 8 from J; bases not matched to a gene: 4. The CDR3 runs to 13 residues. Germline loops: CDR1 LGHDT, CDR2 YNNKEL (reference sequence). The CDR3 region has the DNA TGTGCCAGCAGCCTCGGACAGGGGGAAGGCTACACCTTC. Translating it yields CASSLGQGEGYTF.

This clonotype came up a few times. The V call is TRBV28, the J call TRBJ1-2; D gene uncertain. This CDR3 region has 14 residues. V lost 7 bases, J lost 2 bases, and 14 bases lay in between. Germline CDR1 is MDHEN and CDR2 is SYDVKM. The CDR3 spells CASILAGRNYGYTF. The CDR3 DNA reads as TGTGCCAGCATCCTAGCGGGCAGGAACTATGGCTACACCTTC.

As for this clonotype: The junction and the germline gene differ at one end; a read error may be behind it. The chain employs TRBV10-3 and TRBJ1-1; D may be TRBD1 (5 bases). The CDR3 extends over 13 amino acids. In germline, CDR1 is ENHRY, CDR2 SYGVKD. The DNA for the CDR3 is TGTACCATCAGTGCCACAGGGAACACTGAAGCTTTCTTT. The encoded protein is CTISATGNTEAFF.

In its sample, this clonotype was seen a few times. V gene TRBV6-1 combines with J gene TRBJ2-7; 8 nucleotides match TRBD1. The CDR3 runs to 13 residues. Germline CDR1 and CDR2: MNHNS and SASEGT. V was clipped by 8 bases and J by 2 bases; unmatched bases: 5. CDR3 sequence (DNA): TGTGCCAGCCCTAGACAGGGGACCTACGAGCAGTACTTC. It specifies CASPRQGTYEQYF.

Many counts were recorded for this clonotype. This chain connects TRBV7-6 to TRBJ2-5, with a weak D call TRBD2 (6 bases). Trimming removed 3 bases from V and 5 bases from J, with 19 bases in between. The CDR3 runs 16 residues. Germline CDR1 is SGHVS and CDR2 is FNYEAQ. The CDR3 DNA is TGTGCCAGCAGCTTGACGTCGCGGGGTCCGTGGGAGACCCAGTACTTC. Its translation: CASSLTSRGPWETQYF.

This clonotype was seen at least ten times. The gene calls are TRBV7-3 and TRBJ2-7, with a weak D call TRBD2 (6 bases). The V end lost 4 bases, the J end lost 2 bases, and 15 bases lay between the germline ends. Germline V gene sequence: CDR1 SGHTA, CDR2 FQGTGA. CDR3 size: 15 residues. The CDR3 DNA follows: TGTGCCAGCAGCTGGGGGGTAGCGGCTCCCTACGAGCAGTACTTC. Translating it yields CASSWGVAAPYEQYF.

This clonotype was seen many times. The rearrangement links TRBV5-1 to TRBJ2-3; 8 nucleotides agree with TRBD2. Trimming took 0 bases from V and 4 from J; bases not matched to a gene: 13. The CDR3 consists of 18 residues. Germline V gene lookup returns CDR1 SGHRS and CDR2 YFSETQ. CDR3 loop: CASSLGLGGGRSPDTQYF. Written as DNA, the CDR3 is TGCGCCAGCAGCTTGGGGCTCGGTGGCGGGAGGAGCCCAGATACGCAGTATTTT.

This clonotype was seen repeatedly, ten times or more. The chain has TRBV30 and TRBJ2-5, with 7 bases matching TRBD2. CDR3 length equals 13 residues. Per the germline V gene, CDR1 is GTSNPN and CDR2 is SVGIG (reference sequence). The ends lost 4 bases at V and 5 bases at J; junction bases unmatched: 7. CDR3: CAWKPIGGETQYF. The CDR3 coding sequence is TGTGCCTGGAAACCTATCGGGGGGGAGACCCAGTACTTC.

The genes are TRBV7-3 and TRBJ2-7; unclear D gene. The germline V and J ends were trimmed by 3 bases and 6 bases, with 12 bases remaining between them. Germline V gives CDR1 SGHTA, CDR2 FQGTGA. This CDR3 is built from 13 residues. DNA of the CDR3: TGTGCCAGCAGCTTGGACCTCGTATCCGAGCAGTACTTC. Translation gives CASSLDLVSEQYF.

The rearrangement uses TRBV6-2 or TRBV6-3 and TRBJ1-5, with TRBD1 identical over 9 bases. With 8 bases clipped from V and 4 bases from J, the junction kept 9 bases outside the gene matches. The CDR3 runs to 15 residues. Germline loops: CDR1 MNHEY, CDR2 SVGEGT. CDR3 protein: CASGGTDRGNQPQHF. CDR3 DNA: TGTGCCAGCGGGGGAACGGACAGGGGAAATCAGCCCCAGCATTTT.

The chain joins TRBV29-1 to TRBJ2-2, with 10 bases matching TRBD1. V dropped 6 bases and J dropped 5; count of bases not matched to a gene: 6. Germline CDR1 and CDR2: SQVTM and ANQGSEA. The CDR3 length is 14 residues. CDR3 sequence reads: CSVEGQGRTGELFF. CDR3 nucleotides: TGCAGCGTCGAGGGACAGGGGAGGACCGGGGAGCTGTTTTTT.

This chain joins TRBV6-2 or TRBV6-3 and TRBJ2-7; weak D call: TRBD1 (6 bases). The CDR3 has 13 amino acids. Germline CDR1 is MNHEY and CDR2 is SVGEGT. V was cut by 7 bases and J by 4 bases, with 14 bases left in between. CDR3 DNA sequence: TGTGCCAGCACCGACTCTGGACAGTACGAGCAGTACTTC. Encoded protein: CASTDSGQYEQYF.

The chain's CDR3 is CASSRPPGQGLNTIYF. The CDR3 region has the DNA TGTGCCAGTAGTAGGCCTCCGGGACAGGGTCTAAACACCATATATTTT. J is TRBJ1-3 and V is TRBV19; 9 nucleotides align to TRBD1. J was trimmed by 6 bases and V by 4 bases; bases with no gene match: 10. This CDR3 is built from 16 residues. CDR1 is LNHDA, CDR2 SQIVND, per germline (reference sequence). Together with reference TRBV19 and TRBJ1-3, the CDR3 gives the full variable domain: DGGITQSPKYLFRKEGQNVTLSCEQNLNHDAMYWYRQDPGQGLRLIYYSQIVNDFQKGDIAEGYSVSREKKESFPLTVTSAQKNPTAFYLCASSRPPGQGLNTIYFGEGSWLTVV.

This clonotype turned up a few times. This rearrangement joins TRBV6-1 to TRBJ2-7, with 9 bases fitting TRBD2. The germline CDR1 and CDR2 sequences are MNHNS and SASEGT. V was pared by 2 bases and J by 4 bases, with 9 bases of the junction left unmatched. The CDR3 totals 16 residues. The CDR3 is CASSETGLAGQYEQYF. CDR3 DNA sequence: TGTGCCAGCAGTGAAACTGGTCTAGCGGGACAGTACGAGCAGTACTTC.